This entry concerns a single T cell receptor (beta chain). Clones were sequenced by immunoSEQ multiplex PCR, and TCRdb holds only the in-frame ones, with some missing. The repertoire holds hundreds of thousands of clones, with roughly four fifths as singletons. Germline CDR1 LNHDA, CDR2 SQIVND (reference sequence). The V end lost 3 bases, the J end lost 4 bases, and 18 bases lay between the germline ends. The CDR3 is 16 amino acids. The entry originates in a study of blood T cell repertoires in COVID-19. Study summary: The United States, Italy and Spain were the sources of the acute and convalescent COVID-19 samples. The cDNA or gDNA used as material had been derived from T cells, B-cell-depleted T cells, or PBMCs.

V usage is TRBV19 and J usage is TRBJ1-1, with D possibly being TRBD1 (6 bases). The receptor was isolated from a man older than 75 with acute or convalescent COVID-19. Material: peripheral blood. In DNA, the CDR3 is TGTGCCAGTAGTATTCTGCTGGGGGCGATGAGCACTGAAGCTTTCTTT. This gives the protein CASSILLGAMSTEAFF.